This T cell receptor beta chain was captured by sequencing in a study of metastatic and nonmetastatic thyroid tumors. Study overall: Thyroid patients, malignant and benign, had repertoires compared across blood and tumor or nodule tissue. Broader study findings: When malignant thyroid tumors were compared with benign nodules, TCR beta diversity was reportedly significantly higher in the malignant tumors. This held in both blood and tumor samples.

Germline loops: CDR1 MGHRA, CDR2 YSYEKL. The CDR3 sequence is 18 residues long. Trimming stripped 1 base from V and 2 bases from J, with 20 bases between. Details on this clone: What it recognizes is unknown.

Methods used by the authors: Using the CDR3 differences seen across clinicopathological groups, the authors built a distant-metastasis classifier for papillary thyroid cancer, which was meant to discriminate distant-metastatic patients. TCRdb recomputed clones from the PCR reads via MiXCR. These V and J calls derive from TCRdb rather than the authors' analysis. The data show some 17,000 clones, more than 25% seen once. None of the patients had undergone any treatment ahead of thyroid surgery. The rearrangement links TRBV4-1 to TRBJ1-2, with D tentatively TRBD1 (6 bases). The sequenced sample was tumor tissue. This TCR came from a female donor with papillary thyroid cancer or a benign thyroid nodule (not recorded which). Some clones in this sample may be carry-over from other donors' samples. The CDR3 protein is CASSQVELAGARNYGYTF. CDR3 bases: TGCGCCAGCAGCCAAGTTGAATTAGCAGGGGCCAGGAACTATGGCTACACCTTC.